These 17 T cell receptor beta chains were sequenced from one sample in a study of T cell changes during pregnancy in multiple sclerosis (dated 2019 in TCRdb). Libraries came from the immunoSEQ multiplex PCR assay. As stored in TCRdb, this immuneACCESS dataset retains in-frame rearrangements with V and J assigned. A fraction of the clones does not appear; measured against another copy, unresolved V genes explain less than half of the discrepancy, and the remainder lacks a known reason. In all, the sample holds roughly 89,000 clones, and 94% of those were seen once. About 1.7% of the sample comes from the top ten. This specimen was peripheral blood, taken after pregnancy. The source of these receptors is a female donor in good health, enrolled as a control in a pregnancy study.

The V call is TRBV6-5, the J call TRBJ2-2; TRBD2 is a possible D gene (5 bases). Germline-derived CDR1 and CDR2 are MNHEY and SVGAGI. Trimming cost V 6 bases and J 5 bases, with 10 bases left between them. There are 13 residues in the CDR3. The CDR3 reads CASRPLATGELFF. The CDR3 DNA follows: TGTGCCAGCAGACCCCTAGCAACCGGGGAGCTGTTTTTT.

The gene calls are TRBV7-9 and TRBJ2-7, with 7 nucleotides matching TRBD2. From germline, CDR1 is SEHNR and CDR2 FQNEAQ (reference sequence). The CDR3 length is 15 residues. V lost 1 base, J lost 4 bases, and 7 bases stayed unmatched. The CDR3 region has the DNA TGTGCCAGCAGCTTAGATCGGGGAGGGGTATACGAGCAGTACTTC. The encoded protein is CASSLDRGGVYEQYF.

This clone was counted a single time. The chain joins TRBV7-8 to TRBJ2-2, with D possibly matching TRBD2 (6 bases). The length of the CDR3 is 15 residues. V was trimmed by 2 bases and J by 6 bases, leaving 13 bases between them. The germline gives CDR1 SGHVS, CDR2 FQNEAQ. As DNA, the CDR3 is TGTGCCAGCAGCTTAAATCGGGGGTTTTCCGGGGAGCTGTTTTTT. Translating gives CASSLNRGFSGELFF.

The chain uses TRBV7-8 and TRBJ2-7; 7 bases are a match to TRBD2. Germline assignment: CDR1 SGHVS and CDR2 FQNEAQ. There are 14 residues in the CDR3. The V gene end was trimmed by 2 bases and the J gene end by 3 bases; junction bases not matched to a gene: 4. The CDR3 DNA follows: TGTGCCAGCAGCTTACGGGGGGTAGGCTACGAGCAGTACTTC. Protein product: CASSLRGVGYEQYF.

This chain connects TRBV7-8 to TRBJ2-2, with TRBD2 matching 14 bases. V was pared by 8 bases and J by 9 bases, with 5 bases of the junction left unmatched. CDR1 is SGHVS and CDR2 is FQNEAQ in the germline V gene. The CDR3 sequence is 14 residues long. CDR3 DNA: TGTGCCAGCGGGACTAGCGGGAGATCACGGGAGCTGTTTTTT. It specifies CASGTSGRSRELFF. The variable domain in full, with the rest retrieved from reference TRBV7-8 and TRBJ2-2, is GAGVSQSPRYKVAKRGQDVALRCDPISGHVSLFWYQQALGQGPEFLTYFQNEAQLDKSGLPSDRFFAERPEGSVSTLKIQRTQQEDSAVYLCASGTSGRSRELFFGEGSRLTVL.

The chain employs TRBV19 and TRBJ1-4, with 11 bases that match TRBD1. The CDR3 consists of 16 residues. Germline V gives CDR1 LNHDA, CDR2 SQIVND (reference sequence). The V gene end was trimmed by 6 bases and the J gene end by 5 bases; junction bases not matched to a gene: 8. Here the CDR3 reads CASSVTDRGRNEKLFF. The DNA for the CDR3 is TGTGCCAGTAGCGTTACGGACAGGGGGCGAAATGAAAAACTGTTTTTT.

The chain employs TRBV12-5 and TRBJ2-2, with a possible D match to TRBD2 (6 bases). The CDR3 covers 12 residues. CDR1 is LGHNT and CDR2 is FRNRAP in the germline V gene. The germline V and J ends were trimmed by 7 bases and 7 bases, with 10 bases remaining between them. The DNA of the CDR3 is TGTGCTAGTGAAGGGACTGGCGGGGAGCTGTTTTTT. Its translation: CASEGTGGELFF.

The chain has TRBV15 and TRBJ2-1; 11 bases are a match to TRBD2. V lost 0 bases and J lost 7; bases outside the gene matches: 8. The CDR3 is 17 amino acids. The germline CDR1 and CDR2 sequences are LNHNV and YYDKDF (reference sequence). The CDR3 protein is CATSRDLTSGILNEQFF. The DNA of the CDR3 is TGTGCCACCAGCAGAGACTTGACTAGCGGGATATTAAATGAGCAGTTCTTC.

For the CDR3, the DNA is TGCGCCAGCAGCCGGGGACAGATTCGGTCCGAGCAGTACTTC. This codes for CASSRGQIRSEQYF. The rearrangement uses TRBV5-1 and TRBJ2-7; 7 bases agree with TRBD1. The ends lost 4 bases at V and 6 bases at J; junction bases unmatched: 10. In germline, CDR1 is SGHRS, CDR2 YFSETQ. This CDR3 region has 14 residues.

The chain has TRBV11-3 and TRBJ2-2, with D uncertain. This CDR3 is built from 13 residues. Per germline, CDR1 SGHNT and CDR2 YENEEA. V lost 4 bases to trimming and J lost 6 bases, with 9 bases between them. In nucleotides, the CDR3 is TGTGCCAGCAGCTCCCCCAGGTCCGGGGAGCTGTTTTTT. As protein: CASSSPRSGELFF.

The rearrangement uses TRBV19 and TRBJ1-5, with 8 bases lining up with TRBD1. V shed 7 bases, J shed 5 bases, and the junction held 4 bases outside the gene matches. Germline CDR1 reads LNHDA; CDR2 reads SQIVND (reference sequence). The CDR3 sequence is 13 residues long. The DNA for the CDR3 is TGTGCCAGTACCTCGGACAGGGATCAGCCCCAGCATTTT. Translated, it gives CASTSDRDQPQHF.

The chain joins TRBV5-1 to TRBJ2-4, with D perhaps TRBD2 (6 bases). The CDR3 runs to 15 residues. Germline V gene sequence: CDR1 SGHRS, CDR2 YFSETQ. The ends were cut back, 0 bases at V and 12 bases at J, with 19 bases in the middle. The CDR3 nucleotides read TGCGCCAGCAGCTTGGACGGTAAAGGGGCGGGACGTCAGTACTTC. It encodes CASSLDGKGAGRQYF.

This clone was found once. The chain couples TRBV5-5 to TRBJ1-4; 9 positions agree with TRBD1. The trim removed 4 bases at V and 3 bases at J, leaving 4 bases unmatched. Germline CDR1 reads SGHKS; CDR2 reads YYEKEE (reference sequence). CDR3 size: 15 residues. CDR3 DNA sequence: TGTGCCAGCAGCCTGGGACAGGGACCTAATGAAAAACTGTTTTTT. It is translated as CASSLGQGPNEKLFF.

This CDR3 reads CATSGNDRDLYGYTF. The CDR3 nucleotides are TGTGCCACCAGCGGAAATGACAGAGACCTTTATGGCTACACCTTC. This chain joins TRBV15 and TRBJ1-2; D is perhaps TRBD1 (5 bases). Per germline, CDR1 LNHNV and CDR2 YYDKDF (reference sequence). Trimming stripped 5 bases from V and 5 bases from J, with 18 bases between. The CDR3 extends over 15 amino acids. The full variable domain, its missing parts supplied by reference TRBV15 and TRBJ1-2, is DAMVIQNPRYQVTQFGKPVTLSCSQTLNHNVMYWYQQKSSQAPKLLFHYYDKDFNNEADTPDNFQSRRPNTSFCFLDIRSPGLGDTAMYLCATSGNDRDLYGYTFGSGTRLTVV.

The chain employs TRBV5-1 and TRBJ2-3; 7 bases map to TRBD1. CDR1 is SGHRS and CDR2 is YFSETQ in the germline V gene. Germline trimming cut 4 bases from V and 0 bases from J; bases unmatched to any gene: 2. This CDR3 is built from 14 residues. CDR3 DNA sequence: TGCGCCAGCAGCATGGGACAGAGCACAGATACGCAGTATTTT. This codes for CASSMGQSTDTQYF.

The chain is built from TRBV7-9 and TRBJ2-2, with 9 positions matching TRBD1. The CDR3 has 15 residues. Trimming removed 5 bases from V and 2 bases from J; junction bases left unmatched: 3. Germline CDR1 and CDR2: SEHNR and FQNEAQ (reference sequence). This CDR3 is CASSPGQGNTGELFF. CDR3 DNA: TGTGCCAGCAGCCCGGGACAGGGTAACACCGGGGAGCTGTTTTTT. The complete variable domain, with remaining parts taken from reference TRBV7-9 and TRBJ2-2, reads DTGVSQNPRHKITKRGQNVTFRCDPISEHNRLYWYRQTLGQGPEFLTYFQNEAQLEKSRLLSDRFSAERPKGSFSTLEIQRTEQGDSAMYLCASSPGQGNTGELFFGEGSRLTVL.

The V and J genes are TRBV18 and TRBJ1-6; 9 bases agree with TRBD1. V gave up 1 base and J gave up 5 bases; unmatched junction bases: 0. CDR1 KGHSH and CDR2 LQKENI come from the germline V gene. CDR3 length: 15 amino acids. The CDR3 sequence is CASSPRTGDNSPLHF. The CDR3 region has the DNA TGTGCCAGCTCACCACGGACAGGGGATAATTCACCCCTCCACTTT.